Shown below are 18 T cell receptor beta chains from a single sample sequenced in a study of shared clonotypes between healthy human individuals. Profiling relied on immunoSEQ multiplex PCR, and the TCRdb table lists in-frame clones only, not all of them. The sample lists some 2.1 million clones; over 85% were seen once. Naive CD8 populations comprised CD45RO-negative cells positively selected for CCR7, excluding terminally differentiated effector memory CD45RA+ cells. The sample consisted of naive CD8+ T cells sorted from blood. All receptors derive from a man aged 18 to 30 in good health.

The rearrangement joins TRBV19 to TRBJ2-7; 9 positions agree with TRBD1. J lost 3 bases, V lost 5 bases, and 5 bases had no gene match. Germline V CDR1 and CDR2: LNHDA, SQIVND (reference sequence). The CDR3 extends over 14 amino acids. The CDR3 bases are TGTGCCAGTAGTCCAAGGGACAGGGACTACGAGCAGTACTTC. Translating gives CASSPRDRDYEQYF.

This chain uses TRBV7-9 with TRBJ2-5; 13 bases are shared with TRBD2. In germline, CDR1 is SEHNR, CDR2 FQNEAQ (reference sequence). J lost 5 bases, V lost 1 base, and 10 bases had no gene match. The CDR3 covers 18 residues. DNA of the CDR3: TGTGCCAGCAGCTTAGACACTAGCGGGAGGGCTTTTGGGGAGACCCAGTACTTC. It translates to CASSLDTSGRAFGETQYF.

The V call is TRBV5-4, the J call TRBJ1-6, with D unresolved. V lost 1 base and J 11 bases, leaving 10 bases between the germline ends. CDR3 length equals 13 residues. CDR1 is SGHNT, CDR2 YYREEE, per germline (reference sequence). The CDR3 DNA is TGTGCCAGCAGCTTGTGGGGTGAGCCACCCCTCCACTTT. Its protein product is CASSLWGEPPLHF.

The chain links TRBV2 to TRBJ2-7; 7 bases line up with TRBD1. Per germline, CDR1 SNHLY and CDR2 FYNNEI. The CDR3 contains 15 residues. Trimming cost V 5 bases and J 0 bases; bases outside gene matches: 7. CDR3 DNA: TGTGCCAGCAGTTCACAGGGGTATGGCTCCTACGAGCAGTACTTC. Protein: CASSSQGYGSYEQYF.

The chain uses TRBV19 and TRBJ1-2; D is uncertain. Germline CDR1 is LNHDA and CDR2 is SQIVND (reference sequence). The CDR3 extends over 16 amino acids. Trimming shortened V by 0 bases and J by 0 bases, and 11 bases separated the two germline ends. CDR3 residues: CASSIEIQPANYGYTF. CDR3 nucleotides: TGTGCCAGTAGTATAGAAATACAGCCAGCTAACTATGGCTACACCTTC.

For the CDR3, the DNA is TGTGCCAGCAGTTTACCGGGACTAGCGGGAAGTGAGCAGTTCTTC. Its translation is CASSLPGLAGSEQFF. The genes are TRBV27 and TRBJ2-1; TRBD2 aligns across 13 bases. Germline-derived CDR1 and CDR2 are MNHEY and SMNVEV (reference sequence). The CDR3 extends over 15 amino acids. J gave up 9 bases and V 2 bases, and 4 bases lay outside the gene matches.

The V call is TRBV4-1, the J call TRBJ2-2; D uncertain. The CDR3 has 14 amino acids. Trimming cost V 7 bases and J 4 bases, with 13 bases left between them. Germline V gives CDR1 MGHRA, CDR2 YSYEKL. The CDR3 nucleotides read TGCGCCAGCACCCTTGTTCCCGGCACCGGGGAGCTGTTTTTT. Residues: CASTLVPGTGELFF.

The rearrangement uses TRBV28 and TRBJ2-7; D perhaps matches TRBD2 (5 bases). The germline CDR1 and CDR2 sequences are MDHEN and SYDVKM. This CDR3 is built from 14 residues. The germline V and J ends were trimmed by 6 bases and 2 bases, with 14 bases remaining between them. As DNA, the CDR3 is TGTGCCAGCAGCTTCACCGGGGTTCCCTACGAGCAGTACTTC. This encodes CASSFTGVPYEQYF.

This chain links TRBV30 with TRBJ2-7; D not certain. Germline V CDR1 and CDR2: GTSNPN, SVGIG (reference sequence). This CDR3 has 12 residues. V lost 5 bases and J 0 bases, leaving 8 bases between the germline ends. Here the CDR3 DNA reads TGTGCCTGGGCCGACCTCTCCTACGAGCAGTACTTC. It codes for CAWADLSYEQYF.

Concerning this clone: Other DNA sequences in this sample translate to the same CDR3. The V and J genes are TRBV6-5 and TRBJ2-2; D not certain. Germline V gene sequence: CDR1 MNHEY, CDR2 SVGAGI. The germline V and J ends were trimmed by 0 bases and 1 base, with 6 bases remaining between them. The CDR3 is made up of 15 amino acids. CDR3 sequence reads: CASSYSGENTGELFF. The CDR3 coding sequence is TGTGCCAGCAGTTACTCAGGAGAGAACACCGGGGAGCTGTTTTTT.

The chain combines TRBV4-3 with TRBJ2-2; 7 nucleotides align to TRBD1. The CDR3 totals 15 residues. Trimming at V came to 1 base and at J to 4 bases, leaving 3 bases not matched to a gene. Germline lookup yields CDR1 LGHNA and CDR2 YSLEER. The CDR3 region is CASSQVQGSTGELFF. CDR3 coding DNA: TGCGCCAGCAGCCAAGTACAGGGGTCCACCGGGGAGCTGTTTTTT.

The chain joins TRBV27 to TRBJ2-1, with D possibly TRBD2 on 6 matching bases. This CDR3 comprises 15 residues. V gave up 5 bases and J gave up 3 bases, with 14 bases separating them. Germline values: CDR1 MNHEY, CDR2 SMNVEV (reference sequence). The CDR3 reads CASSPLSGLYNEQFF. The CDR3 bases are TGTGCCAGCAGTCCCCTTAGCGGTCTCTACAATGAGCAGTTCTTC.

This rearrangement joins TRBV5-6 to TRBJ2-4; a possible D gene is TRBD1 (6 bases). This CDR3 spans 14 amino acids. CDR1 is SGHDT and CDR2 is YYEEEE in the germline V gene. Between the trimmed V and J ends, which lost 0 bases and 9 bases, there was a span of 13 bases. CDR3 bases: TGTGCCAGCAGCTTGGCGCTACAGGGAGCCATTCAGTACTTC. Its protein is CASSLALQGAIQYF.

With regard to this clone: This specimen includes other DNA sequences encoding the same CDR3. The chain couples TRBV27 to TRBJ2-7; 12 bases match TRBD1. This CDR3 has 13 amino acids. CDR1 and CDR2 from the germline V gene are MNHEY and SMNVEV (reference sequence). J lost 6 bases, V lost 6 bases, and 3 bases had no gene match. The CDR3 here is CASSLGQGAEQYF. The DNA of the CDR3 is TGTGCCAGCAGCCTGGGACAGGGGGCCGAGCAGTACTTC.

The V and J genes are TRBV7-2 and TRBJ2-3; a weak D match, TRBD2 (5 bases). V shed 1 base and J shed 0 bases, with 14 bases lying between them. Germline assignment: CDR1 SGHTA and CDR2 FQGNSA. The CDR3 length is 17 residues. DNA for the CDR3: TGTGCCAGCAGCTTAGTGGGAGCGGTACTTAGCACAGATACGCAGTATTTT. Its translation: CASSLVGAVLSTDTQYF.

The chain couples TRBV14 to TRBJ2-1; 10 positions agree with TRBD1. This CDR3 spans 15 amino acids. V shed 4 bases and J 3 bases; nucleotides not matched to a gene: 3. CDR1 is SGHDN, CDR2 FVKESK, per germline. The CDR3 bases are TGTGCCAGCAGCCCAGGGACAGGGGTCTACAATGAGCAGTTCTTC. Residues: CASSPGTGVYNEQFF.

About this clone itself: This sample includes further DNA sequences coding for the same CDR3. The CDR3 DNA follows: TGTGCCAGCAGTGAAGCCCTCTCAGATACGCAGTATTTT. Its translation: CASSEALSDTQYF. The chain recombines TRBV2 with TRBJ2-3; D not certain. The CDR3 runs 13 residues. Germline-derived CDR1 and CDR2 are SNHLY and FYNNEI. V was trimmed by 0 bases and J by 4 bases, leaving 5 bases between them.

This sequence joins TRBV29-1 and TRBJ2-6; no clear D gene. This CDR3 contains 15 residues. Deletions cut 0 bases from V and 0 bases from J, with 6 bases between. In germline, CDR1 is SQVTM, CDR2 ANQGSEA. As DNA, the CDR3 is TGCAGCGTTGAAGATAGTACCTCTGGGGCCAACGTCCTGACTTTC. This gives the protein CSVEDSTSGANVLTF.